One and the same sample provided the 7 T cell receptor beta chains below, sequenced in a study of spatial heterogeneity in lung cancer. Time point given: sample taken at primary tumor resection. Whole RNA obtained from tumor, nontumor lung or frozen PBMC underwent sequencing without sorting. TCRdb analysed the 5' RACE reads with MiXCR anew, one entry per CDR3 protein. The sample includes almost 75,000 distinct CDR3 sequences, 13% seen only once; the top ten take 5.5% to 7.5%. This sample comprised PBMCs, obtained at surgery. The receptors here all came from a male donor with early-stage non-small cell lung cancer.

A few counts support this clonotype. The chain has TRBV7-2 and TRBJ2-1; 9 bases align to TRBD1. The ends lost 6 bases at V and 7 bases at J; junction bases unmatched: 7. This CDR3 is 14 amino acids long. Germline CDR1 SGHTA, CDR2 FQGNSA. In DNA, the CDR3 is TGTGCCAGCAGTACGTACAGGGGGCGGAATGAGCAGTTCTTC. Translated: CASSTYRGRNEQFF.

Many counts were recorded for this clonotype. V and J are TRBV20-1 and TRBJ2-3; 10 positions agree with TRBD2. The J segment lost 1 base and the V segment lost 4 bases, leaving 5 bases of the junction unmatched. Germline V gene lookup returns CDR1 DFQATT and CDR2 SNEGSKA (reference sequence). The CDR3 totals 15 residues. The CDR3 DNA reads TGCAGTGCTAACCCTAGCGGGAGTCGCACAGATACGCAGTATTTT. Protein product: CSANPSGSRTDTQYF.

The CDR3 bases are TGTGCCAGCAGCAGAACAGGGAATCAGCCCCAGCATTTT. This gives the protein CASSRTGNQPQHF. The chain carries TRBV7-8 and TRBJ1-5; tentative D call: TRBD1 (6 bases). Looked up from germline, CDR1 is SGHVS and CDR2 is FQNEAQ. V was shortened by 5 bases and J by 4 bases, with 9 bases between the two germline ends. The length of the CDR3 is 13 residues.

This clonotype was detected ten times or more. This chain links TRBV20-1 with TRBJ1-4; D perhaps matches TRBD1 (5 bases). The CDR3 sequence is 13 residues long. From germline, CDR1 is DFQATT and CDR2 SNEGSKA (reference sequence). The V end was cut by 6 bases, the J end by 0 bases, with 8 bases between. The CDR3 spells CSARDPTNEKLFF. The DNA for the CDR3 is TGCAGTGCCAGGGACCCAACTAATGAAAAACTGTTTTTT.

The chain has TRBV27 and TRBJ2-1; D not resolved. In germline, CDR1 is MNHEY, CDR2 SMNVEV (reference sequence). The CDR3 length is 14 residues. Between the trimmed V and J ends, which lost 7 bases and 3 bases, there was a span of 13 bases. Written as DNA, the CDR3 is TGTGCCAGCATGGTTCGCCCTAACTACAATGAGCAGTTCTTC. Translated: CASMVRPNYNEQFF.

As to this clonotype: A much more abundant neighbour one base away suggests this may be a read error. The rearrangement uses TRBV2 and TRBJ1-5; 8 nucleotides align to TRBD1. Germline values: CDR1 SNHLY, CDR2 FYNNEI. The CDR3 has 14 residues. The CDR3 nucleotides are TGTCCCAGCAGTGCACGGACAGGGCGACAGCCCCAGCATTTT. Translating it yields CPSSARTGRQPQHF.

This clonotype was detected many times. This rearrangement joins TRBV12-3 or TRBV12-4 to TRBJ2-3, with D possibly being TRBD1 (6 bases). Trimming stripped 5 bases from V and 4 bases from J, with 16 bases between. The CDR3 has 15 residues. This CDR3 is CASSQRDTIADTQYF. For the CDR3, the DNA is TGTGCCAGCAGTCAAAGGGACACAATTGCAGATACGCAGTATTTT.